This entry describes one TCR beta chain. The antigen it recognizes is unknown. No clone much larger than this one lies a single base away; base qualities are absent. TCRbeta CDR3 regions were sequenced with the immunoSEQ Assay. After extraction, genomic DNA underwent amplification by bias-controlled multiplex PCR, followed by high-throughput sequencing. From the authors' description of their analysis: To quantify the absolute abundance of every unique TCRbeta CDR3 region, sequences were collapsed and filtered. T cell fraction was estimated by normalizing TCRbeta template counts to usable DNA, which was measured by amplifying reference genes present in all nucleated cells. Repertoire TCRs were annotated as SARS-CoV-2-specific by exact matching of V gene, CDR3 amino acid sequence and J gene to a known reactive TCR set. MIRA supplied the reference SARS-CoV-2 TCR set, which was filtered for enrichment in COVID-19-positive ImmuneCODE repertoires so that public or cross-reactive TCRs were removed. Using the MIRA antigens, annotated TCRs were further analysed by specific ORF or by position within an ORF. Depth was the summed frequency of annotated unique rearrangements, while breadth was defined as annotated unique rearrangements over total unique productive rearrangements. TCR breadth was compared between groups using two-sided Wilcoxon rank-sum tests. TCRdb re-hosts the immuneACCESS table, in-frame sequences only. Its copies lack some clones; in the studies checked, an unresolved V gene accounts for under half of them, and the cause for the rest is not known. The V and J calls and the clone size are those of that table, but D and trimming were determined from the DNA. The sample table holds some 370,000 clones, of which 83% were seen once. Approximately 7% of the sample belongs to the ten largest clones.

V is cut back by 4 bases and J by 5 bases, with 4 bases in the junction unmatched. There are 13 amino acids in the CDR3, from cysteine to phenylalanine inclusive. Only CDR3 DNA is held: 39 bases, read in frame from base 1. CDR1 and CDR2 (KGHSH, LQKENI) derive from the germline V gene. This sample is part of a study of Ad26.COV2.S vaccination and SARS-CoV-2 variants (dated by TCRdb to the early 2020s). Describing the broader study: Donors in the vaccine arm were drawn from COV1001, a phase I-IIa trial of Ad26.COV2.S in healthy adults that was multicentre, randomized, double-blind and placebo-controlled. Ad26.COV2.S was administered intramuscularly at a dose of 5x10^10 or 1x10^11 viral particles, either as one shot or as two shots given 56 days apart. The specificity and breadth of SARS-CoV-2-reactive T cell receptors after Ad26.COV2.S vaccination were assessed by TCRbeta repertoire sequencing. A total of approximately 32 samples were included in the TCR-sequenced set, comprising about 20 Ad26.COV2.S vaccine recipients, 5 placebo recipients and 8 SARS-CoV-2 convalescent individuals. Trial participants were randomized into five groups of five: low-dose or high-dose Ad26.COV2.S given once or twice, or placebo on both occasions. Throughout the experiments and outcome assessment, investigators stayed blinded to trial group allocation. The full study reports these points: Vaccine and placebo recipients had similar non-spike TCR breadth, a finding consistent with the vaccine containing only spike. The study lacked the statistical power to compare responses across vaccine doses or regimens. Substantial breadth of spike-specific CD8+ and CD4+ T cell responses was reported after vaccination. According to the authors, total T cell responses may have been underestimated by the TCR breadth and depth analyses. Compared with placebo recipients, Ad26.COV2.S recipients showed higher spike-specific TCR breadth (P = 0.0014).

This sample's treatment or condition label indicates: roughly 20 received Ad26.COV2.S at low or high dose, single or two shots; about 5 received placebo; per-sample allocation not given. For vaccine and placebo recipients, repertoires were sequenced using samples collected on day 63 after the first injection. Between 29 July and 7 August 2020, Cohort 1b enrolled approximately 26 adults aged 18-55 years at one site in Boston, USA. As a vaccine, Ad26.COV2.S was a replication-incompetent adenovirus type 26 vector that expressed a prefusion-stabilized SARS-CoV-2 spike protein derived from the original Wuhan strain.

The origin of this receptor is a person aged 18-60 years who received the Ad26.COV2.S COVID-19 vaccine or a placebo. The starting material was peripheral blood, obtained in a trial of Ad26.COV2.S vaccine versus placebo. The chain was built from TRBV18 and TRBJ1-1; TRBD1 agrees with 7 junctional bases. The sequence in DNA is TGTGCCAGCTCACAGTCAGGGGGGACTGAAGCTTTCTTT. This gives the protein CASSQSGGTEAFF.